Following are 11 T cell receptor beta chains from one sample sequenced in a study of T cell responses to AZD1222 COVID-19 vaccine. TCRdb's copy holds only in-frame clones and misses some; the assay was immunoSEQ multiplex PCR. The sample shows approximately 180,000 clones, almost 95% of them seen only once. This specimen consisted of peripheral blood, obtained on day 0 of AZD1222 vaccination. The receptors were sampled from an adult in good health.

The gene calls are TRBV6-2 or TRBV6-3 and TRBJ1-6, with 8 bases fitting TRBD1. The CDR3 length is 14 residues. Germline CDR1 MNHEY, CDR2 SVGEGT. The junction had 13 bases not matched to a gene; V was cut back by 4 bases and J by 17 bases. CDR3 coding DNA: TGTGCCAGCAGTTTACCCACCCCACAGGGGGAAGTCCACTTT. It codes for CASSLPTPQGEVHF.

The chain links TRBV2 to TRBJ1-6; 12 bases map to TRBD1. Unmatched junction bases numbered 4, after V lost 5 bases and J lost 5 bases. This CDR3 is 16 amino acids long. Looked up from germline, CDR1 is SNHLY and CDR2 is FYNNEI. CDR3 loop: CASSRDRGLNNSPLHF. CDR3 bases: TGTGCCAGCAGTCGGGACAGGGGGCTAAATAATTCACCCCTCCACTTT.

The chain uses TRBV24-1 and TRBJ2-1; 9 bases are shared with TRBD1. Trimming cost V 0 bases and J 7 bases; bases outside gene matches: 9. There are 17 residues in the CDR3. Germline CDR1 reads KGHDR; CDR2 reads SFDVKD. CDR3 loop: CATSDLDQTGGDNEQFF. CDR3 in DNA: TGTGCCACCAGTGATTTGGATCAGACAGGGGGGGATAATGAGCAGTTCTTC.

The V and J genes are TRBV28 and TRBJ1-2, with D unresolved. V was trimmed by 6 bases and J by 8 bases, leaving 10 bases between them. Per the germline V gene, CDR1 is MDHEN and CDR2 is SYDVKM. The CDR3 runs 11 residues. The DNA for the CDR3 is TGTGCCAGCAGCCAAGTCGTGGGCTACACCTTC. It codes for CASSQVVGYTF.

The V gene is TRBV7-9, the J gene TRBJ2-1; TRBD2 aligns across 12 bases. The V segment lost 1 base and the J segment 3 bases; nucleotides outside the gene matches: 4. Germline CDR1 and CDR2: SEHNR and FQNEAQ (reference sequence). The CDR3 has 17 residues. The CDR3 DNA follows: TGTGCCAGCAGCTTAGGCCGGACTAGCGGGGACTACAATGAGCAGTTCTTC. This sequence encodes CASSLGRTSGDYNEQFF.

The V call is TRBV5-1, the J call TRBJ1-1, with D possibly matching TRBD1 (5 bases). The germline gives CDR1 SGHRS, CDR2 YFSETQ. The V end was cut by 4 bases, the J end by 6 bases, with 19 bases between. This CDR3 is built from 15 residues. The CDR3 coding sequence is TGCGCCAGCAGCAAATCAACGGAACCGGGGCCTGAAGCTTTCTTT. Translating gives CASSKSTEPGPEAFF.

The chain links TRBV4-2 to TRBJ2-5; TRBD1 aligns across 10 bases. The CDR3 has 15 residues. From germline, CDR1 is LGHNA and CDR2 YNFKEQ. J lost 5 bases, V lost 5 bases, and 8 bases had no gene match. CDR3 sequence reads: CASSDDRGQSETQYF. CDR3 coding DNA: TGTGCCAGCAGCGATGACAGGGGGCAAAGCGAGACCCAGTACTTC.

This chain uses TRBV12-3 or TRBV12-4 with TRBJ1-2, with TRBD1 matching 9 bases. The CDR3 spans 13 residues. V was pared by 5 bases and J by 5 bases, with 3 bases of the junction left unmatched. DNA for the CDR3: TGTGCCAGCAGTACTGGACAGGGGTATGGCTACACCTTC. Protein product: CASSTGQGYGYTF.

The genes are TRBV7-8 and TRBJ2-3, with a weak D call TRBD2 (6 bases). CDR3 length: 15 residues. V lost 2 bases to trimming and J lost 5 bases, with 14 bases between them. Germline V gene data show CDR1 as SGHVS and CDR2 as FQNEAQ. DNA of the CDR3: TGTGCCAGCAGCTTAAACACGGGAGTAGGAGATACGCAGTATTTT. Its translation: CASSLNTGVGDTQYF.

This chain connects TRBV23-1 to TRBJ2-7; tentative D call: TRBD1 (5 bases). TRBV23-1 is treated as an ORF (open reading frame) with a function not yet certain. The CDR3 has 15 amino acids. V gave up 0 bases and J gave up 7 bases, with 16 bases separating them. CDR3 residues: CASSQSSTVSPEQYV. CDR3 bases: TGCGCCAGCAGTCAATCCTCGACAGTAAGTCCTGAGCAGTACGTC.

This chain links TRBV6-5 with TRBJ1-5; D is possibly TRBD1 (6 bases). V shed 10 bases and J shed 5 bases, with 15 bases lying between them. The CDR3 loop spans 13 amino acids. Looked up from germline, CDR1 is MNHEY and CDR2 is SVGAGI. CDR3 loop: CATRRGADQPQHF. The CDR3 DNA reads as TGTGCCACCCGGCGGGGGGCGGATCAGCCCCAGCATTTT.